The present entry profiles one T cell receptor beta chain with its context. This record comes from a study of OX40 agonist ivuxolimab in advanced cancers. Sequenced by immunoSEQ multiplex PCR; TCRdb stores in-frame clones only, minus some. This sample carries roughly 86,000 clones, about 87% of them seen once, and the ten largest clones take around 7%. Germline CDR1 is SGHTA and CDR2 is FQGNSA. With V trimmed by 4 bases and J by 6 bases, 2 bases remained unmatched. The CDR3 loop spans 13 amino acids. Material: CD4+ or CD8+ T cells sorted from blood, obtained in a trial of the OX40 agonist ivuxolimab. This TCR was sampled from an adult with an advanced solid tumor such as melanoma, head and neck, liver or kidney cancer. This sequence joins TRBV7-2 and TRBJ2-7; 11 bases are a match to TRBD1. Written as DNA, the CDR3 is TGTGCCAGCAGCTGGGGGACAGGGGGCGAGCAGTACTTC. Its translation is CASSWGTGGEQYF.